This T cell receptor beta chain came from a study of vaccination and CD4 T cells after COVID-19. Study in general: In the control cultures, a CEFX pool, an HIV-1 Nef pool, or no peptide was supplied.

Treatment meaning: roughly ten-day PBMC culture with coronavirus spike peptide pools or control peptides (ViraFEST assay). V was pared by 8 bases and J by 0 bases, with 17 bases between. CDR1 and CDR2 (germline): SNHLY, FYNNEI. This CDR3 is built from 15 residues. Sequenced with the Oncomine TCR Beta short-read assay was DNA taken from cultured CD4+ T cells. MiXCR, applied by TCRdb to the PCR reads, yields one record per CDR3 protein. The data hold around 19,000 distinct CDR3 sequences, with roughly 49% observed a single time. Note on this clonotype: Antigen specificity is unknown.

The rearrangement joins TRBV2 to TRBJ2-7, with D tentatively TRBD2 (5 bases). Sequenced input: CD4+ T cells from blood, cultured in vitro. This receptor was identified in a human donor who had recovered from COVID-19. CDR3 residues: CASVQPGLSSYEQYF. The CDR3, as DNA: TGTGCCAGCGTCCAACCCGGACTCTCCTCCTACGAGCAGTACTTC.